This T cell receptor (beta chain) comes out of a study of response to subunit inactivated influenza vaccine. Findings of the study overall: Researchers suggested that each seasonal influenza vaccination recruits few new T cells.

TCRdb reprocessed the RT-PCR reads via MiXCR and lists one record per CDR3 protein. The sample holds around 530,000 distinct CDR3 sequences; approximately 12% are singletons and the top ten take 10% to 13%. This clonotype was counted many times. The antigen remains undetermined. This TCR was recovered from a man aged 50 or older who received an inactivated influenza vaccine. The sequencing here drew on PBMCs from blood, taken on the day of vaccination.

The CDR3 sequence: CASSLGGGHYEQYF. Here the CDR3 DNA reads TGCGCCAGCAGCTTGGGCGGGGGACACTACGAGCAGTACTTC. The chain employs TRBV5-1 and TRBJ2-7; D perhaps matches TRBD2 (7 bases). V lost 0 bases and J lost 3, with 10 bases in between. This CDR3 has 14 residues. The germline CDR1 and CDR2 sequences are SGHRS and YFSETQ. Complete variable domain (other parts from reference TRBV5-1 and TRBJ2-7): KAGVTQTPRYLIKTRGQQVTLSCSPISGHRSVSWYQQTPGQGLQFLFEYFSETQRNKGNFPGRFSGRQFSNSRSEMNVSTLELGDSALYLCASSLGGGHYEQYFGPGTRLTVT.